A selection of T cell receptor beta chains follows, all from one sample in a study of blood T cell repertoires in COVID-19. TCRdb's table, derived via immunoSEQ multiplex PCR, lists solely in-frame clones and lacks some. Of about 88,000 clones listed, approximately 86% were seen once; the top ten hold around 15%. Sequenced: peripheral blood. Receptor source: a male donor with acute or convalescent COVID-19. CDR3s include the opening cysteine and the closing phenylalanine or tryptophan. D genes are given only for firm matches. Some rows mark clone size as missing; the rest say once, few, many or name a class of expanded clone.

TRBJ2-1,-,TRBD2,TRBV9,TGTGCCAGCAGCACGACTAGCGGGGGCTCCTACAATGAGCAGTTCTTC,CASSTTSGGSYNEQFF
TRBJ1-1,-,-,TRBV18,TGTGCCAGCTCACCGGAGCGGTTGAACACTGAAGCTTTCTTT,CASSPERLNTEAFF
TRBJ1-5,once,-,TRBV6-5,TGTGCCAGCAGTTCCCAGGGGCTAAGCAATCAGCCCCAGCATTTT,CASSSQGLSNQPQHF
TRBJ1-5,-,-,TRBV6-5,TGTGCCAGCAGACCCCACAGGGTTGGGAATCAGCCCCAGCATTTT,CASRPHRVGNQPQHF
TRBJ1-4,few,TRBD1,TRBV29-1,TGCAGCGTCCGACAGGGGGGGGCTGAAAAACTGTTTTTT,CSVRQGGAEKLFF
TRBJ2-2,-,-,TRBV18,TGTGCCAGCTCACGGAGGGAAACGAACACCGGGGAGCTGTTTTTT,CASSRRETNTGELFF
TRBJ1-3,-,-,TRBV5-1,TGCGCCAGCAGACCTAACCCTATGTCTGGAAACACCATATATTTT,CASRPNPMSGNTIYF
TRBJ2-2,-,-,TRBV7-3,TGTGCCAGCAGCCCCCACCGCGGGGCGAACACCGGGGAGCTGTTTTTT,CASSPHRGANTGELFF
TRBJ2-1,-,TRBD1,TRBV10-3,TGTGCCATCACCCCGGGACAGAACGACAATGAGCAGTTCTTC,CAITPGQNDNEQFF
TRBJ1-2,once,-,TRBV5-1,TGCGCCAGCAGCTTGGGACAATGGGGAGGCTATGGCTACACCTTC,CASSLGQWGGYGYTF
TRBJ1-2,-,-,TRBV6-5,TGTGCCAGCAGTACGAACAGGGATGGCTACACCTTC,CASSTNRDGYTF
TRBJ2-1,once,TRBD1,TRBV7-2,TGTGCCAGCAGCTCGGACAGGGGGCTATACAATGAGCAGTTCTTC,CASSSDRGLYNEQFF
TRBJ2-2,once,-,TRBV7-8,TGTGCCAGCAGCCTCTTCGCCGGGGAGCTGTTTTTT,CASSLFAGELFF
TRBJ2-1,few,TRBD2,TRBV11-2,TGTGCCAGCAGCTATAAAGCTGCTAGCGGGGGGGCCAGTGAGCAGTTCTTC,CASSYKAASGGASEQFF
TRBJ1-1,once,-,TRBV2,TGTGCCAGCAGCCTACAGGGCCCGGGGAACACTGAAGCTTTCTTT,CASSLQGPGNTEAFF
TRBJ2-6,-,-,TRBV19,TGTGCCAGTAGCCAGTCTGGGGCCAACGTCCTGACTTTC,CASSQSGANVLTF
TRBJ2-5,-,-,TRBV9,TGTGCCAGCAGCGTATGGGGGGAAGAGGGAGAGACCCAGTACTTC,CASSVWGEEGETQYF
TRBJ1-6,-,-,TRBV6-6,TGTGCCAGCAGCCAGCGGCTTTCACCCCTCCACTTT,CASSQRLSPLHF
TRBJ1-3,-,-,TRBV2,TGTGCCAGCAGAGGGGACTTTGGAAACACCATATATTTT,CASRGDFGNTIYF
TRBJ2-7,once,-,TRBV7-2,TGTGCCAGCAGCCTACCCGGCGGAAGGCAGTACTTC,CASSLPGGRQYF
TRBJ1-5,-,-,TRBV6-5,TGTGCCAGCAGTTTGGGGCTTGATAGCAATCAGCCCCAGCATTTT,CASSLGLDSNQPQHF
TRBJ1-6,-,-,TRBV3-1/TRBV3-2,TGTGCCAGCAGCCAAGAGTCAGGGGAGTCACCCCTCCACTTT,CASSQESGESPLHF
TRBJ1-2,-,TRBD1,TRBV5-5,TGTGCCAGCAGCATGGGACAGGGATCTCATGGCTACACCTTC,CASSMGQGSHGYTF
TRBJ1-5,few,-,TRBV19,TGTGCCAGTAGTCCCTCACTGACGGGAAATCAGCCCCAGCATTTT,CASSPSLTGNQPQHF
TRBJ1-2,-,TRBD1,TRBV30,TGTGCCTGGACAGGGGGCCGGTTTGGCTACACCTTC,CAWTGGRFGYTF
TRBJ2-7,-,TRBD1,TRBV6-5,TGTGCCACCCGACAGGGGGCGTTATCCTACGAGCAGTACTTC,CATRQGALSYEQYF
TRBJ1-3,-,-,TRBV6-5,TGTGCCACTTCAGGTGACGGAGGAAACACCATATATTTT,CATSGDGGNTIYF
TRBJ2-3,-,TRBD1,TRBV5-6,TGTGCCAGCAGCTTGGAGGGGGCTAGCACAGATACGCAGTATTTT,CASSLEGASTDTQYF
TRBJ2-5,-,-,TRBV19,TGTGCCAGTAGTAGCCGGGCGTTAGCGGAACAAGAGACCCAGTACTTC,CASSSRALAEQETQYF
TRBJ1-2,-,-,TRBV5-1,TGCGCCAGCAGCTTTGGGCCCGATAGGGGCTACACCTTC,CASSFGPDRGYTF
TRBJ1-5,-,-,TRBV6-1,TGTGCCAGCAGTCGCGGGGATAGCAATCAGCCCCAGCATTTT,CASSRGDSNQPQHF
TRBJ1-5,-,TRBD1,TRBV4-1,TGCGCCAGCAGCCAACCCGGGACAGCAGTTAATCAGCCCCAGCATTTT,CASSQPGTAVNQPQHF
TRBJ1-5,-,-,TRBV30,TGTGCCTGGAGTGATCTAGCCACCTCGGCGCCCCAGCATTTT,CAWSDLATSAPQHF
TRBJ1-2,-,-,TRBV6-5,TGTGCCAGCAGCATCACAGGGATTAACTATGGCTACACCTTC,CASSITGINYGYTF
TRBJ1-4,-,TRBD1,TRBV6-6,TGTGCCAGCAGACCGGGGCAGGGGGCGACTAATGAAAAACTGTTTTTT,CASRPGQGATNEKLFF
TRBJ1-5,once,-,TRBV28,TGTGCCAGCAGTTGGGCCAGCAATCAGCCCCAGCATTTT,CASSWASNQPQHF
TRBJ1-5,-,TRBD1,TRBV6-6,TGTGCCAGCAGCCCCCCGGTACAGGGGGTAAATCAGCCCCAGCATTTT,CASSPPVQGVNQPQHF
TRBJ1-2,-,TRBD1,TRBV6-5,TGTGCCAGCAGTTACCAGACAGGGGGTGACTATGGCTACACCTTC,CASSYQTGGDYGYTF
TRBJ2-5,-,-,TRBV10-1,TGCGCCAGCAGTGAGTGGAGGGCTGAGACCCAGTACTTC,CASSEWRAETQYF
TRBJ1-2,-,TRBD1,TRBV6-2/TRBV6-3,TGTGCCAGCAGTTACTCCGGGACAGCAAAATTTTATGGCTACACCTTC,CASSYSGTAKFYGYTF